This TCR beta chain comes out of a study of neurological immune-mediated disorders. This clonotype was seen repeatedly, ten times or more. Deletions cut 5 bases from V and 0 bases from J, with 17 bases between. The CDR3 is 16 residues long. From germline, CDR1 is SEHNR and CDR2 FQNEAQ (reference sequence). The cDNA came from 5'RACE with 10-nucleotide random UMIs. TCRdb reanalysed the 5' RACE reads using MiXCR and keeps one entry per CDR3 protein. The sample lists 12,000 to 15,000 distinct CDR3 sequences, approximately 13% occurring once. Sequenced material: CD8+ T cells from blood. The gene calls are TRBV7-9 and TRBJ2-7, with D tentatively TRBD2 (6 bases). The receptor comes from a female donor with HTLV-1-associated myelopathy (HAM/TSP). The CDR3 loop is CASSPPGSEGSYEQYF. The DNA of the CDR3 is TGTGCCAGCAGCCCCCCCGGGTCGGAGGGCTCCTACGAGCAGTACTTC.